This TCR beta chain was documented in a study of cytotoxic CD8 clonotypes in ibrutinib-treated CLL (TCRdb year 2021). Context from the whole study: The cohort included some 14 treatment-naive and approximately twelve relapsed/refractory patients; around 17 were IGHV unmutated. All remission and progressive disease samples were collected while patients were still receiving ibrutinib. Cryopreserved peripheral blood mononuclear cells were obtained prior to treatment, at the time of response, and at either disease progression or sustained remission. On average, each sample had about 250,000 productive templates and approximately 85,000 productive rearrangements. Partial responses were observed in roughly 24 patients and complete responses in 2; after a median follow-up of roughly 72 months, remission was maintained in about 15 patients and progression was observed in about twelve. Of the 90 or so participants in the trial, about 25 had longitudinal samples available. The response samples were drawn at a median of approximately 11 months into treatment, with a range of about 6 to 40 months.

From V the trimming removes 3 bases and from J it removes 4 bases, while the gene matches leave 2 bases of the junction unaccounted for. The germline V gene encodes CDR1 SNHLY and CDR2 FYNNEI. Reading from cysteine to phenylalanine, the CDR3 counts 15 amino acids. Here the CDR3 DNA is all that survives: 45 bases in frame from base 1. Each clonotype received, on average, 10x coverage in deep resolution sequencing performed on a MiSeq, where the target depth lay between 1 in 1 million and 1 in 200,000 T cells. The immunoSEQ hsTCRB Kit was used to generate TCR beta libraries. The paper's data handling went like this. Data were analyzed with ImmunoSEQ Data Assistant and ImmunoSEQ Analyzer, with V, D and J genes assigned per IMGT definitions. Clonality, with values ranging from 0 to 1, was calculated as one minus the normalized Shannon entropy of productive rearrangement frequencies. Only overrepresented clonotypes making up at least 0.05% of each patient's repertoire were included in the public clonotype analysis. Repertoires from 10 to 15 age-matched healthy donors in immuneACCESS were used as clonality controls. Here the immuneACCESS table is served through TCRdb, limited to in-frame sequences with V and J called. Missing clones are a known gap in these copies; in checked studies unresolved V genes cover under half, and the rest lacks a known reason. For V, J and clone size, that table is used; D and trimming come from the DNA. The sample table holds about 160,000 clones, of which about 88% were seen once. The top ten clonotypes cover around 3% of the sample.

A note on this clone: The clone's antigen remains unknown. The record has no base qualities; no much larger clone is one base away.

In light of the paper, this sample's time point label describes: progressive disease on ibrutinib. For TCR beta library preparation, 1.5 to 2 micrograms of genomic DNA was extracted from cryopreserved PBMCs. Longitudinal blood samples from CLL patients on ibrutinib monotherapy underwent high-throughput TCR beta sequencing. The patients were enrolled in a single-center, open-label phase 2 trial of ibrutinib monotherapy. Study-wide findings and limitations: Lymph node repertoires were not examined, and the timing of sampling was not matched between patients in sustained remission and those whose disease progressed. An increase in clonality was observed at ibrutinib response, with clonality remaining stable during sustained remission and falling back toward baseline at progression. Baseline clonality exceeded that of age-matched healthy donors and correlated strongly with circulating CD8+ T-cell counts. Public clonotypes were found to be uncommon and were observed to contract or remain stable during treatment; the increase in clonality was shown to reflect expansion of private clonotypes at ibrutinib response.

Sample: PBMCs, taken at disease progression, from a patient treated with ibrutinib. This chain is built from TRBV2 and TRBJ2-1, with 11 bases aligning to TRBD2. The source is a human donor with chronic lymphocytic leukemia. The DNA sequence is TGTGCCAGCAGTGACGGGACTAGCGGATACAATGAGCAGTTCTTC. Its translation is CASSDGTSGYNEQFF.